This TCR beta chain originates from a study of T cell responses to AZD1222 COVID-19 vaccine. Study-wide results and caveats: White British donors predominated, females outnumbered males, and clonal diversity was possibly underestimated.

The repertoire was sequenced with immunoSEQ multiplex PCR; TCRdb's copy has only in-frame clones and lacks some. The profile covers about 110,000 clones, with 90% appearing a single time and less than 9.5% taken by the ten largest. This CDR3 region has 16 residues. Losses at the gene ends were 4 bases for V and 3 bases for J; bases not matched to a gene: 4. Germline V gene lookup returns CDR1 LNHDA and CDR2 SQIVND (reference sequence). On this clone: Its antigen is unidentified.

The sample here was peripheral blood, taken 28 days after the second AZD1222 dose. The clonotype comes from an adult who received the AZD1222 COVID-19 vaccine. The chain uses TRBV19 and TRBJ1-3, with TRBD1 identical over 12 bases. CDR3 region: CASSRDRGQSGNTIYF. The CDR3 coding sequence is TGTGCCAGTAGTAGGGACAGGGGGCAAAGTGGAAACACCATATATTTT.